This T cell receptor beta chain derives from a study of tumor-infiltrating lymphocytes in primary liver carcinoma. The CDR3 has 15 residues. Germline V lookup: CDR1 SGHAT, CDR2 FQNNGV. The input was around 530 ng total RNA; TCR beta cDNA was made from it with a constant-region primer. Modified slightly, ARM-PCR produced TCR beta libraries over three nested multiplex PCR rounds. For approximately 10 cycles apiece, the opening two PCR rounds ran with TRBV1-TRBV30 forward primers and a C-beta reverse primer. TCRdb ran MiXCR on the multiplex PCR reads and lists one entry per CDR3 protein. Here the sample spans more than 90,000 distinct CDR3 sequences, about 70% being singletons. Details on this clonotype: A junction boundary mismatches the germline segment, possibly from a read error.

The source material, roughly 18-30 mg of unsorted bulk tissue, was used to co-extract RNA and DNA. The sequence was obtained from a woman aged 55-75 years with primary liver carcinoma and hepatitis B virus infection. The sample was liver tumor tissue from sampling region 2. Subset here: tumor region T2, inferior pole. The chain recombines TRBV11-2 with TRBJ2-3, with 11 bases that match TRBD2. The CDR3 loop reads CASSFGLAGPDTQYF. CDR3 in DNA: TGTGCCAGCAGCTTTGGACTAGCGGGCCCAGATACACAGTATTTT.